The 28 T cell receptor beta chains listed next were all sequenced from one sample in a study of T cell repertoires in cytomegalovirus infection. Antigens of these TCRs are unknown. TCRdb used MiXCR to reprocess the reads, holding one entry per CDR3 protein. The table has just under 500,000 distinct CDR3 sequences, 33% seen once. The material was cultured PBMCs, obtained from culture after CMV antigen stimulation. The receptors were sampled from a human donor in good health (CMV status not recorded). Some clones in this sample may be carry-over from other donors' samples.

The genes are TRBV18 and TRBJ1-1; D not certain. This CDR3 has 13 amino acids. Trimming stripped 2 bases from V and 4 bases from J, with 8 bases between. Germline V gives CDR1 KGHSH, CDR2 LQKENI. The CDR3 sequence: CASSPGWGTEAFF. CDR3 in DNA: TGTGCCAGCTCACCAGGGTGGGGCACTGAAGCTTTCTTT.

The chain links TRBV6-1 to TRBJ2-7; TRBD2 is a possible D gene (6 bases). Germline CDR1 MNHNS, CDR2 SASEGT. Trimming left V 10 bases short and J 0 bases short, with 16 bases between. The CDR3 consists of 14 residues. DNA of the CDR3: TGTGCCACCGTTAGCGGCTTCAGCTCCTACGAGCAGTACTTC. It is translated as CATVSGFSSYEQYF.

V gene TRBV7-2 combines with J gene TRBJ1-5; D might be TRBD1 (6 bases). Between the trimmed V and J ends, which lost 5 bases and 9 bases, there was a span of 23 bases. From germline, CDR1 is SGHTA and CDR2 FQGNSA. The length of the CDR3 is 16 residues. The CDR3 nucleotides are TGTGCCAGCAGCGAAACCTCCAGGGGCGGGGTGACGCCCCAGCATTTT. Protein: CASSETSRGGVTPQHF. Full variable domain (rest looked up from reference TRBV7-2 and TRBJ1-5): GAGVSQSPSNKVTEKGKDVELRCDPISGHTALYWYRQSLGQGLEFLIYFQGNSAPDKSGLPSDRFSAERTGGSVSTLTIQRTQQEDSAVYLCASSETSRGGVTPQHFGDGTRLSIL.

In this sample, this clonotype turned up once. The chain links TRBV2 to TRBJ2-7, with 10 bases lining up with TRBD1. The V segment lost 2 bases and the J segment 4 bases; nucleotides outside the gene matches: 5. Germline V gene lookup returns CDR1 SNHLY and CDR2 FYNNEI. This CDR3 region has 15 residues. The CDR3 sequence: CASSELGQGLYEQYF. As DNA, the CDR3 is TGTGCCAGCAGTGAATTGGGACAGGGGTTATACGAGCAGTACTTC.

This clonotype was seen more than once but under ten times. The J gene is TRBJ2-1, the V gene TRBV28; 8 nucleotides line up with TRBD2. CDR3 length: 15 amino acids. Losses at the gene ends were 6 bases for V and 5 bases for J; bases not matched to a gene: 9. Germline assignment: CDR1 MDHEN and CDR2 SYDVKM. CDR3: CASSLSGSIDNEQFF. The CDR3 bases are TGTGCCAGCAGCTTAAGCGGGAGTATCGACAATGAGCAGTTCTTC. Together with reference TRBV28 and TRBJ2-1, the CDR3 gives the full variable domain: DVKVTQSSRYLVKRTGEKVFLECVQDMDHENMFWYRQDPGLGLRLIYFSYDVKMKEKGDIPEGYSVSREKKERFSLILESASTNQTSMYLCASSLSGSIDNEQFFGPGTRLTVL.

Written as DNA, the CDR3 is TGTGCCAGCCGTAGAGGAGCGGGAGGGCCGGTTGAGCAGTTCTTC. Its protein product is CASRRGAGGPVEQFF. The chain employs TRBV6-5 and TRBJ2-1; 10 nucleotides match TRBD2. The CDR3 spans 15 residues. Germline CDR1 reads MNHEY; CDR2 reads SVGAGI. With V trimmed by 8 bases and J by 9 bases, 13 bases remained unmatched.

The chain uses TRBV7-3 and TRBJ1-1, with D hard to call. Trimming pared 2 bases from V and 6 bases from J, leaving 10 bases between. The CDR3 extends over 13 amino acids. The germline gives CDR1 SGHTA, CDR2 FQGTGA. This CDR3 is CASSLRGFSEAFF. DNA for the CDR3: TGTGCCAGCAGCTTACGGGGTTTCTCTGAAGCTTTCTTT.

The chain joins TRBV30 to TRBJ1-3; D gene unclear. This CDR3 contains 13 residues. V was pared by 1 base and J by 2 bases, with 6 bases between. In germline, CDR1 is GTSNPN, CDR2 SVGIG (reference sequence). CDR3 nucleotides: TGTGCCTGGAGTGAGGCGACTGGAAACACCATATATTTT. This translates into CAWSEATGNTIYF.

This clonotype was observed a few times. The chain uses TRBV12-5 and TRBJ2-3, with 9 positions matching TRBD2. The germline CDR1 and CDR2 sequences are LGHNT and FRNRAP. There are 16 residues in the CDR3. V trimming: 4 bases; J trimming: 0 bases; junction bases outside the gene matches: 5. The CDR3, as DNA: TGTGCTAGTGGTTCGGGCGGGAGGGGGAGCACAGATACGCAGTATTTT. Its translation: CASGSGGRGSTDTQYF.

V and J are TRBV10-3 and TRBJ2-7; perhaps TRBD1 as D (6 bases). V lost 6 bases to trimming and J lost 0 bases, with 12 bases between them. Germline CDR1 reads ENHRY; CDR2 reads SYGVKD. This CDR3 comprises 14 residues. As DNA, the CDR3 is TGTGCCATCAGACAGGGCTCAAGCTCCTACGAGCAGTACTTC. This encodes CAIRQGSSSYEQYF.

The sample holds a few counts of this clonotype. The chain uses TRBV12-3 or TRBV12-4 and TRBJ2-1; 10 bases line up with TRBD2. There are 17 residues in the CDR3. J was trimmed by 0 bases and V by 2 bases; bases with no gene match: 4. This CDR3 reads CASSLSAGGSSYNEQFF. The CDR3 coding sequence is TGTGCCAGCAGTTTATCAGCGGGAGGGAGCTCCTACAATGAGCAGTTCTTC.

The V and J genes are TRBV12-5 and TRBJ2-1, with D perhaps matching TRBD1 (6 bases). Looked up from germline, CDR1 is LGHNT and CDR2 is FRNRAP. The CDR3 has 15 residues. The V end was cut by 2 bases, the J end by 5 bases, with 13 bases between. CDR3 DNA sequence: TGTGCTAGTGGTTTGCTGAGGGCAGGGGACAATGAGCAGTTCTTC. Amino acids: CASGLLRAGDNEQFF. The complete variable domain, with remaining parts taken from reference TRBV12-5 and TRBJ2-1, reads DARVTQTPRHKVTEMGQEVTMRCQPILGHNTVFWYRQTMMQGLELLAYFRNRAPLDDSGMPKDRFSAEMPDATLATLKIQPSEPRDSAVYFCASGLLRAGDNEQFFGPGTRLTVL.

The sample holds a few counts of this clonotype. J is TRBJ2-2 and V is TRBV24-1; possible D gene TRBD2, 6 bases. There are 16 residues in the CDR3. Germline V lookup: CDR1 KGHDR, CDR2 SFDVKD. Trimming took off 4 bases at V and 1 base at J, with 12 bases between the two ends. This CDR3 reads CATSDILAMNTGELFF. CDR3 in DNA: TGTGCCACCAGTGACATCCTAGCGATGAACACCGGGGAGCTGTTTTTT.

The rearrangement uses TRBV29-1 and TRBJ2-7; TRBD2 matches at 11 bases. The CDR3 sequence is 14 residues long. The germline gives CDR1 SQVTM, CDR2 ANQGSEA. The J segment lost 3 bases and the V segment lost 6 bases, leaving 7 bases of the junction unmatched. The CDR3 reads CSVGRLAGNYEQYF. The CDR3 DNA is TGCAGCGTGGGCCGACTAGCGGGAAACTACGAGCAGTACTTC.

The chain recombines TRBV15 with TRBJ2-7; D is possibly TRBD1 (6 bases). Germline V lookup: CDR1 LNHNV, CDR2 YYDKDF (reference sequence). Trimming cost V 1 base and J 3 bases, with 10 bases left between them. CDR3 length: 14 amino acids. The CDR3 nucleotides read TGTGCCACCAGCAGAGGGTTACAGGGCTACGAGCAGTACTTC. Protein sequence: CATSRGLQGYEQYF.

This clonotype was found a few times. The gene calls are TRBV30 and TRBJ1-1; tentative D call: TRBD1 (5 bases). V lost 5 bases, J lost 4 bases, and 14 bases lay in between. The CDR3 is made up of 13 amino acids. Germline lookup yields CDR1 GTSNPN and CDR2 SVGIG (reference sequence). The CDR3 spells CAWLRNQGTEAFF. The CDR3 nucleotides are TGTGCCTGGCTCAGAAACCAGGGCACTGAAGCTTTCTTT. The variable domain in full, with the rest retrieved from reference TRBV30 and TRBJ1-1, is SQTIHQWPATLVQPVGSPLSLECTVEGTSNPNLYWYRQAAGRGLQLLFYSVGIGQISSEVPQNLSASRPQDRQFILSSKKLLLSDSGFYLCAWLRNQGTEAFFGQGTRLTVV.

V is TRBV28 and J is TRBJ1-1, with no clear D. This CDR3 is 13 amino acids long. V lost 1 base to trimming and J lost 7 bases, with 10 bases between them. Germline V gene sequence: CDR1 MDHEN, CDR2 SYDVKM. The CDR3: CASSLYRNYEAFF. The CDR3 coding sequence is TGTGCCAGCAGTTTATACAGAAACTATGAAGCTTTCTTT.

The gene calls are TRBV6-5 and TRBJ1-1, with D uncertain. This CDR3 has 14 residues. V lost 2 bases, J lost 4 bases, and 11 bases lay in between. Germline CDR1 reads MNHEY; CDR2 reads SVGAGI. DNA of the CDR3: TGTGCCAGCAGTTACAAGGCATATCGCACTGAAGCTTTCTTT. Protein: CASSYKAYRTEAFF.

This clonotype was found a few times. The chain joins TRBV7-9 to TRBJ2-1; no clear D. Looked up from germline, CDR1 is SEHNR and CDR2 is FQNEAQ (reference sequence). Trimming removed 3 bases at V and 9 bases at J, with 12 bases between. CDR3 length: 13 residues. DNA for the CDR3: TGTGCCAGCAGCTTTGGGGTTGTACGTGAGCAGTTCTTC. Protein sequence: CASSFGVVREQFF. Looking up the rest from reference TRBV7-9 and TRBJ2-1 gives the full variable domain: DTGVSQNPRHKITKRGQNVTFRCDPISEHNRLYWYRQTLGQGPEFLTYFQNEAQLEKSRLLSDRFSAERPKGSFSTLEIQRTEQGDSAMYLCASSFGVVREQFFGPGTRLTVL.

The rearrangement joins TRBV6-2 or TRBV6-3 to TRBJ2-7; tentatively, D is TRBD1 or TRBD2 (5 bases each). In germline, CDR1 is MNHEY, CDR2 SVGEGT. V gave up 7 bases and J gave up 3 bases, with 13 bases separating them. The CDR3 contains 13 residues. The CDR3: CASNPGTFYEQYV. In nucleotides, the CDR3 is TGTGCCAGCAATCCCGGGACCTTCTACGAGCAGTACGTC.

This clonotype was found many times. This chain joins TRBV7-6 and TRBJ2-6, with 9 bases lining up with TRBD1. Trimming removed 5 bases from V and 5 bases from J; junction bases left unmatched: 7. The CDR3 contains 16 residues. Germline assignment: CDR1 SGHVS and CDR2 FNYEAQ. CDR3 region: CASSARTGERANVLTF. The CDR3 bases are TGTGCCAGCAGCGCAAGGACAGGGGAGAGGGCCAACGTCCTGACTTTC.

This clonotype was detected a few times. Its ends do not fully match the called genes, so a read error is possible. The chain carries TRBV7-7 and TRBJ2-2; D is unresolved. The CDR3 is 13 amino acids. CDR1 SSHAT and CDR2 FNYEAQ come from the germline V gene (reference sequence). As DNA, the CDR3 is TGTGCTAGCAGCCAAAAGCTGGCCGGGGAGCTGTTTTTT. As protein: CASSQKLAGELFF.

The chain joins TRBV7-2 to TRBJ1-6; maybe TRBD1 (6 bases). This CDR3 comprises 15 residues. Deletions cut 5 bases from V and 7 bases from J, with 15 bases between. Germline-derived CDR1 and CDR2 are SGHTA and FQGNSA. CDR3 sequence reads: CASSTGTRENSPLHF. CDR3 bases: TGTGCCAGCAGCACGGGGACACGGGAAAATTCACCCCTCCACTTT.

V usage is TRBV18 and J usage is TRBJ1-5; D remains unclear. Deletions cut 3 bases from V and 4 bases from J, with 7 bases between. This CDR3 has 13 residues. Germline V CDR1 and CDR2: KGHSH, LQKENI. CDR3 in DNA: TGTGCCAGCTCACCGGACGAGAATCAGCCCCAGCATTTT. Translated: CASSPDENQPQHF.

This clonotype occurred once. This chain links TRBV5-1 with TRBJ1-5; D is uncertain. The V end lost 3 bases, the J end lost 6 bases, and 16 bases lay between the germline ends. Per the germline V gene, CDR1 is SGHRS and CDR2 is YFSETQ. This CDR3 is built from 15 residues. The CDR3 region has the DNA TGCGCCAGCAGCTACGAGGGTGTGGGTAGTCAGCCCCAGCATTTT. Protein: CASSYEGVGSQPQHF.

This clonotype was seen more than once but under ten times. The chain carries TRBV12-3 or TRBV12-4 and TRBJ1-5; no definite D call. Trimming took off 2 bases at V and 5 bases at J, with 13 bases between the two ends. The CDR3 is 15 amino acids. The CDR3 reads CASSLSPRSDQPQHF. The DNA for the CDR3 is TGTGCCAGCAGTTTATCCCCCAGGTCGGATCAGCCCCAGCATTTT.

This clonotype has a count of ten or more. The V and J genes are TRBV7-2 and TRBJ2-7; D is perhaps TRBD2 (5 bases). The length of the CDR3 is 11 residues. The germline V and J ends were trimmed by 3 bases and 7 bases, with 7 bases remaining between them. CDR1 SGHTA and CDR2 FQGNSA come from the germline V gene. CDR3 sequence: CASSFKREQYF. CDR3 nucleotides: TGTGCCAGCAGCTTTAAGCGGGAGCAGTACTTC.

This clonotype came up many times. The gene calls are TRBV6-2 or TRBV6-3 and TRBJ2-1, with D possibly TRBD1 on 5 matching bases. V lost 3 bases to trimming and J lost 8 bases, with 17 bases between them. Germline lookup yields CDR1 MNHEY and CDR2 SVGEGT. The CDR3 runs to 15 residues. CDR3 bases: TGTGCCAGCAGTTATGGGCAGGGTTTCAGGTATGAGCAGTTCTTC. This encodes CASSYGQGFRYEQFF.